These 14 T cell receptor beta chains came from one sample sequenced in a study of patients and donors after allogeneic stem cell transplantation (dated by TCRdb to about 2020). To prepare the library, RT-PCR was applied. Sequencing relied on a NextSeq 550. TCRdb ran its own pipeline on the public reads, namely fastp trimming at Q25 and MiXCR clone calling, and kept in-frame beta chains. Each entry is one CDR3 protein sequence, shown with its most common DNA and genes. The sample includes about 150,000 distinct CDR3 sequences, with approximately 24% observed a single time. The leading ten clones occupy roughly 25% of the sample. Sequenced material: blood, either unsorted or a sorted T cell fraction (not recorded which). These receptors all come from a human donor who was either an allogeneic HSCT recipient or a stem cell or donor lymphocyte infusion donor (not recorded which). It is not recorded whose cells these are; they may come from a transplant donor.

The genes are TRBV3-1 and TRBJ2-5, with D tentatively TRBD2 (5 bases). Germline CDR1 and CDR2: LGHDT and YNNKEL (reference sequence). V lost 8 bases and J lost 4, with 17 bases in between. This CDR3 spans 14 amino acids. In nucleotides, the CDR3 is TGTGCCAGCGCCGGGTTGGGGAGTGGAGAGACCCAGTACTTC. This gives the protein CASAGLGSGETQYF.

The chain recombines TRBV24-1 with TRBJ2-1, with D possibly being TRBD1 or TRBD2 (5 bases each). This CDR3 spans 17 amino acids. V was clipped by 3 bases and J by 1 base, with 15 bases between them. Germline CDR1 reads KGHDR; CDR2 reads SFDVKD. In DNA, the CDR3 is TGTGCCACCAGTGATCCGACTACAGGAAGATCCTACAATGAGCAGTTCTTC. As protein: CATSDPTTGRSYNEQFF.

About this clonotype: Since a much larger clone is just one base distant, this may be a read error. This CDR3 fails to terminate in the conserved phenylalanine or tryptophan, so it likely reflects a read error. The chain combines TRBV7-2 with TRBJ1-2, with a tentative D call TRBD1 (5 bases). CDR3 length: 11 residues. With 3 bases removed from V and 8 bases from J, the gap between germline ends came to 7 bases. From germline, CDR1 is SGHTA and CDR2 FQGNSA. The CDR3 nucleotides are TGTGCCAGCAGCTTGGGGGGAGGCTACACCTAC. The encoded protein is CASSLGGGYTY.

This clonotype was observed a handful of times. The chain employs TRBV3-1 and TRBJ1-6, with D possibly TRBD1 on 5 matching bases. Deletions cut 0 bases from V and 5 bases from J, with 11 bases between. The CDR3 runs to 16 residues. In germline, CDR1 is LGHDT, CDR2 YNNKEL (reference sequence). For the CDR3, the DNA is TGTGCCAGCAGCCAAGATTACAGGCAAAATAATTCACCCCTCCACTTT. Translated, it gives CASSQDYRQNNSPLHF.

This sequence joins TRBV28 and TRBJ2-2; D uncertain. Looked up from germline, CDR1 is MDHEN and CDR2 is SYDVKM. V gave up 5 bases and J gave up 3 bases, with 13 bases separating them. The CDR3 runs to 15 residues. CDR3 residues: CASSGLFGDTGELFF. The CDR3 DNA follows: TGTGCCAGCAGTGGCCTTTTCGGTGACACCGGGGAGCTGTTTTTT.

The rearrangement joins TRBV5-1 to TRBJ2-3, with D maybe TRBD1 (6 bases). The CDR3 runs to 16 residues. Trimming shortened V by 2 bases and J by 1 base, and 14 bases separated the two germline ends. The germline CDR1 and CDR2 sequences are SGHRS and YFSETQ. DNA for the CDR3: TGCGCCAGCAGCTTAACAGGGATCCCTGGCACAGATACGCAGTATTTT. Its protein is CASSLTGIPGTDTQYF. Full variable domain (outside the CDR3, taken from reference TRBV5-1 and TRBJ2-3): KAGVTQTPRYLIKTRGQQVTLSCSPISGHRSVSWYQQTPGQGLQFLFEYFSETQRNKGNFPGRFSGRQFSNSRSEMNVSTLELGDSALYLCASSLTGIPGTDTQYFGPGTRLTVL.

V is TRBV20-1 and J is TRBJ2-3; TRBD2 agrees at 7 bases. Germline trimming cut 5 bases from V and 5 bases from J; bases unmatched to any gene: 13. The germline V gene encodes CDR1 DFQATT and CDR2 SNEGSKA (reference sequence). There are 15 residues in the CDR3. CDR3 in DNA: TGCAGTGCTCCCTGGGCTAGCGGAGAAGGAGATACGCAGTATTTT. Its translation is CSAPWASGEGDTQYF.

This clonotype appeared a few times. The chain joins TRBV5-1 to TRBJ1-1, with D perhaps matching TRBD1 (5 bases). Germline lookup yields CDR1 SGHRS and CDR2 YFSETQ. The CDR3 is 15 amino acids. Trimming cost V 4 bases and J 1 base, with 14 bases left between them. The CDR3 loop reads CASSALGPQNTEAFF. DNA of the CDR3: TGCGCCAGCAGCGCACTGGGACCCCAGAACACTGAAGCTTTCTTT. Looking up the rest from reference TRBV5-1 and TRBJ1-1 gives the full variable domain: KAGVTQTPRYLIKTRGQQVTLSCSPISGHRSVSWYQQTPGQGLQFLFEYFSETQRNKGNFPGRFSGRQFSNSRSEMNVSTLELGDSALYLCASSALGPQNTEAFFGQGTRLTVV.

The chain carries TRBV20-1 and TRBJ1-5; TRBD1 matches 8 bases. This CDR3 contains 15 residues. Per the germline V gene, CDR1 is DFQATT and CDR2 is SNEGSKA (reference sequence). The trim removed 2 bases at V and 5 bases at J, leaving 8 bases unmatched. Written as DNA, the CDR3 is TGCAGTGCTAGAAGAGGACAGGGCGGGGATCAGCCCCAGCATTTT. Protein sequence: CSARRGQGGDQPQHF.

The chain links TRBV11-2 to TRBJ2-7; D possibly matches TRBD1 or TRBD2 (5 bases each). Trimming removed 4 bases at V and 2 bases at J, with 18 bases between. Germline V lookup: CDR1 SGHAT, CDR2 FQNNGV. CDR3 length: 16 amino acids. CDR3 sequence (DNA): TGTGCCAGCAGCTCATCTTGGGGGAAGATCCCCTACGAGCAGTACTTC. Protein: CASSSSWGKIPYEQYF.

There are a few counts of this clonotype. The chain is built from TRBV12-3 or TRBV12-4 and TRBJ2-2; D is ambiguous. V was cut by 6 bases and J by 6 bases, with 8 bases left in between. This CDR3 contains 12 residues. CDR3 nucleotides: TGTGCCAGCAGCCTGTTTTCCGGGGAGCTGTTTTTT. Amino acids: CASSLFSGELFF.

This chain connects TRBV7-9 to TRBJ2-3; perhaps TRBD1 as D (6 bases). CDR1 and CDR2 from the germline V gene are SEHNR and FQNEAQ (reference sequence). The CDR3 has 15 residues. The germline V and J ends were trimmed by 4 bases and 6 bases, with 17 bases remaining between them. Here the CDR3 DNA reads TGTGCCAGCAGCTACCGGGACACGGTGTCGGATACGCAGTATTTT. It is translated as CASSYRDTVSDTQYF.

The chain joins TRBV5-1 to TRBJ2-3; a possible D gene is TRBD1 (5 bases). The CDR3 is made up of 14 amino acids. V was pared by 2 bases and J by 4 bases, with 11 bases between. CDR1 and CDR2 (germline): SGHRS, YFSETQ. CDR3: CASSFYRRADTQYF. CDR3 DNA sequence: TGCGCCAGCAGCTTTTACAGGCGCGCAGATACGCAGTATTTT.

The chain employs TRBV15 and TRBJ2-7; TRBD2 agrees at 10 bases. J lost 2 bases, V lost 3 bases, and 10 bases had no gene match. The CDR3 is made up of 17 amino acids. The V gene's germline CDR1 is LNHNV and CDR2 YYDKDF (reference sequence). In nucleotides, the CDR3 is TGTGCCACCAGCAGGATTTATCTAGCGGGAGTCACCTACGAGCAGTACTTC. It yields the protein CATSRIYLAGVTYEQYF.